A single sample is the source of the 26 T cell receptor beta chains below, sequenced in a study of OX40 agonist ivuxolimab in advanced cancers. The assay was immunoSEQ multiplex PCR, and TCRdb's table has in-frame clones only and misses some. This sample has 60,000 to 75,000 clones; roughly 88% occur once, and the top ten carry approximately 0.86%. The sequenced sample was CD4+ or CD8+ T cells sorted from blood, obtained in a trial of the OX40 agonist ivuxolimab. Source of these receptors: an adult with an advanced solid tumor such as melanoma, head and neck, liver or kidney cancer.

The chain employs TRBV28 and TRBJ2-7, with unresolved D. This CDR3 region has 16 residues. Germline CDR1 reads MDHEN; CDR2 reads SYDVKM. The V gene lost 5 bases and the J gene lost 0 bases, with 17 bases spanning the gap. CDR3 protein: CASSPPNGKSSYEQYF. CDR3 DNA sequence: TGTGCCAGCAGTCCCCCCAATGGAAAGAGCTCCTACGAGCAGTACTTC.

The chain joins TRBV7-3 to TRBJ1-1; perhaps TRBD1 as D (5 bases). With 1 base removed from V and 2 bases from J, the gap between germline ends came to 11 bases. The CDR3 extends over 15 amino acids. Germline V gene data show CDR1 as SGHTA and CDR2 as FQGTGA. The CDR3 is CASSLMGDPNTEAFF. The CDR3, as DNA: TGTGCCAGCAGCTTAATGGGGGATCCTAACACTGAAGCTTTCTTT.

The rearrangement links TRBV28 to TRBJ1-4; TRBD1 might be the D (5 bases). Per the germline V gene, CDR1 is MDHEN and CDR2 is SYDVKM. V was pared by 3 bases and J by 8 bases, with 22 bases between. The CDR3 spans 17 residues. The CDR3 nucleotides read TGTGCCAGCAGTTTGGGAGGGGCGGGCGGCAATGAGGAAAAACTGTTTTTT. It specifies CASSLGGAGGNEEKLFF.

CDR3 sequence: CASTWGDGYTF. The CDR3 coding sequence is TGTGCCAGCACGTGGGGGGATGGCTACACCTTC. The chain joins TRBV6-5 to TRBJ1-2; D is possibly TRBD1 (5 bases). V was shortened by 7 bases and J by 6 bases, with 9 bases between the two germline ends. There are 11 residues in the CDR3. Germline V lookup: CDR1 MNHEY, CDR2 SVGAGI.

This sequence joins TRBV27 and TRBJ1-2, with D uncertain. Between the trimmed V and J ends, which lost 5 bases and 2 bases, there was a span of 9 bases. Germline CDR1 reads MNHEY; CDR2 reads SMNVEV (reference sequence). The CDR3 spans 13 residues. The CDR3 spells CASSPWGNYGYTF. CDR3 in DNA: TGTGCCAGCAGTCCCTGGGGAAACTATGGCTACACCTTC.

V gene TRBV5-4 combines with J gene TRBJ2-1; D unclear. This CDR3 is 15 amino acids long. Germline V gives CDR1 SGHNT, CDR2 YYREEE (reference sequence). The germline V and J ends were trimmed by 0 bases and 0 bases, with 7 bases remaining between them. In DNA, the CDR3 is TGTGCCAGCAGCTTGGGTCCGGACTCCTACAATGAGCAGTTCTTC. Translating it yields CASSLGPDSYNEQFF.

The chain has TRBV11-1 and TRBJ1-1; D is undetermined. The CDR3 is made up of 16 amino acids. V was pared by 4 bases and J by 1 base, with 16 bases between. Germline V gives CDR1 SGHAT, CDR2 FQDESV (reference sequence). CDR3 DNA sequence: TGTGCCAGCAGCTCTAAGACTAGAAGGCCGAACACTGAAGCTTTCTTT. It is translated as CASSSKTRRPNTEAFF. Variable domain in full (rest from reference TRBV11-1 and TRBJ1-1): EAEVAQSPRYKITEKSQAVAFWCDPISGHATLYWYRQILGQGPELLVQFQDESVVDDSQLPKDRFSAERLKGVDSTLKIQPAELGDSAMYLCASSSKTRRPNTEAFFGQGTRLTVV.

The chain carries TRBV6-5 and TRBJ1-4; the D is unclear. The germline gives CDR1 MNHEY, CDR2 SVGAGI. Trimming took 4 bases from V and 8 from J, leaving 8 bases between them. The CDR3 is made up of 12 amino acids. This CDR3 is CASSSRREKLFF. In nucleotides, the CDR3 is TGTGCCAGCAGTTCCCGAAGGGAAAAACTGTTTTTT.

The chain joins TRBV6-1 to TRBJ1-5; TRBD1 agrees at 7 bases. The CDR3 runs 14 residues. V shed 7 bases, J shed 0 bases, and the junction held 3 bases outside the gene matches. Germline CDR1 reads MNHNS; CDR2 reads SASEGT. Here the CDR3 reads CASTGTDSNQPQHF. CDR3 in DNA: TGTGCCAGCACTGGGACAGATAGCAATCAGCCCCAGCATTTT.

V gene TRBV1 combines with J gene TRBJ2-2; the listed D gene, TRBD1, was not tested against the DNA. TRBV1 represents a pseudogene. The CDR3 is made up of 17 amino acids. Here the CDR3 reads CTSSQGASAGGHRGAVF. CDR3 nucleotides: TGCACCAGCAGCCAAGGCGCCAGCGCAGGGGGGCACCGGGGAGCTGTTTTT.

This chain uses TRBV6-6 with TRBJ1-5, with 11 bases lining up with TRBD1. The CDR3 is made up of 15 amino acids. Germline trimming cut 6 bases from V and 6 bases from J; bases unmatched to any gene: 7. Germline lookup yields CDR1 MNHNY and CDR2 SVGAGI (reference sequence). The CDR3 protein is CASSLRTGGPQPQHF. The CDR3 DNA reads TGTGCCAGCAGCCTTCGGACAGGGGGCCCTCAGCCCCAGCATTTT.

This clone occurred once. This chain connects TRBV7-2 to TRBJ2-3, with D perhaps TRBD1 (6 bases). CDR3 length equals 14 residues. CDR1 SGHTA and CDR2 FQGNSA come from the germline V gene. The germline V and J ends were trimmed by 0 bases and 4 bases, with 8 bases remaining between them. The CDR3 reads CASSLARQADTQYF. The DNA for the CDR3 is TGTGCCAGCAGCTTAGCGCGACAGGCAGATACGCAGTATTTT.

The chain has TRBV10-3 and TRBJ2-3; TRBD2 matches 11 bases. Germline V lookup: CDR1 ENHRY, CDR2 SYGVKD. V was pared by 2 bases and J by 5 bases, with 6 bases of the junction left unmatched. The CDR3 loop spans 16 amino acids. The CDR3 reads CAISEGLAGGLDTQYF. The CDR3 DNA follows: TGTGCCATCAGTGAGGGCCTAGCGGGAGGCCTAGATACGCAGTATTTT.

Here the CDR3 DNA reads TGTGCCAGCAGTTACTCGAGAGGAATGAGTGAGCAGTTCTTC. The encoded protein is CASSYSRGMSEQFF. This rearrangement joins TRBV6-6 to TRBJ2-1; D gene uncertain. CDR3 size: 14 residues. V lost 0 bases, J lost 9 bases, and 12 bases lay in between. Germline CDR1 and CDR2: MNHNY and SVGAGI (reference sequence).

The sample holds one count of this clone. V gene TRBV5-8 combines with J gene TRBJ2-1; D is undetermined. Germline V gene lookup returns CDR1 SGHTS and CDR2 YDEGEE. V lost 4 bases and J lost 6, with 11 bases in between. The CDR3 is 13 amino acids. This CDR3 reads CASSRPRVNEQFF. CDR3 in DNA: TGTGCCAGCAGCCGACCTAGGGTCAATGAGCAGTTCTTC.

The CDR3 sequence: CASKAGITGELFF. DNA of the CDR3: TGTGCCAGCAAGGCAGGGATCACCGGGGAGCTGTTTTTT. This chain links TRBV2 with TRBJ2-2; D is perhaps TRBD1 (5 bases). The CDR3 length is 13 residues. Per germline, CDR1 SNHLY and CDR2 FYNNEI. Trimming removed 7 bases at V and 4 bases at J, with 10 bases between.

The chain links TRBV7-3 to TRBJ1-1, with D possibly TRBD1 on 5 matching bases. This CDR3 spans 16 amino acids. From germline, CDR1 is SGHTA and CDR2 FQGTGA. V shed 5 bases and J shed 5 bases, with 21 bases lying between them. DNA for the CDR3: TGTGCCAGCAGCCCCCAGGGCACCACCGTACGGACTGAAGCTTTCTTT. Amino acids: CASSPQGTTVRTEAFF.

CDR3 bases: TGTGCCAGCAGCTTAGGCAGGGGTTATGGAAACACCATATATTTT. It encodes CASSLGRGYGNTIYF. The V gene is TRBV11-2, the J gene TRBJ1-3, with D maybe TRBD1 (6 bases). CDR1 is SGHAT and CDR2 is FQNNGV in the germline V gene. The CDR3 loop spans 15 amino acids. Trimming cost V 1 base and J 3 bases, with 10 bases left between them.

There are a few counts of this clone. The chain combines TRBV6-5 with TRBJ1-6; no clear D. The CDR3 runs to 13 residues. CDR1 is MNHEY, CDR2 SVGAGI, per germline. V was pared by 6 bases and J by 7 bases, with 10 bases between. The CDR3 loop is CASSLWENSPLHF. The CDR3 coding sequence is TGTGCCAGCAGCCTGTGGGAGAATTCACCCCTCCACTTT.

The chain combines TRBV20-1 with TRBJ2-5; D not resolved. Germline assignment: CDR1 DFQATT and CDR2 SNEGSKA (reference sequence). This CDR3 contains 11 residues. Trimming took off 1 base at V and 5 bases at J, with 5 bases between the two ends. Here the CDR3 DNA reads TGCAGTGCTAGAGTTTCTGAGACCCAGTACTTC. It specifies CSARVSETQYF.

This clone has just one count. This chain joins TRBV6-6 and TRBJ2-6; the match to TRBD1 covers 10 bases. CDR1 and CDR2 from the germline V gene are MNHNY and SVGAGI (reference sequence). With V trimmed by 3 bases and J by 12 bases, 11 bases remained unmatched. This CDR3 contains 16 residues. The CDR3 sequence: CASSYPPGTGVGVLTF. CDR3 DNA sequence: TGTGCCAGCAGTTATCCCCCCGGGACAGGGGTCGGCGTCCTGACTTTC.

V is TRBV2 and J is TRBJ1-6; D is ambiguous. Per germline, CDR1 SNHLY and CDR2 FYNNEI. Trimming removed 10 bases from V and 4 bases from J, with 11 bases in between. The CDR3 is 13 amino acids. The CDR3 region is CATATDYNSPLHF. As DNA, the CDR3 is TGTGCCACCGCGACCGATTATAATTCACCCCTCCACTTT.

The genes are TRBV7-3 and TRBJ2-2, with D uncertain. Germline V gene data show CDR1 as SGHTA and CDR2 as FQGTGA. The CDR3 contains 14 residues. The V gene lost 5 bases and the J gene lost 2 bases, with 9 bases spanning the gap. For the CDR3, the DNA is TGTGCCAGCAGCGTGACAACTAACACCGGGGAGCTGTTTTTT. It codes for CASSVTTNTGELFF.

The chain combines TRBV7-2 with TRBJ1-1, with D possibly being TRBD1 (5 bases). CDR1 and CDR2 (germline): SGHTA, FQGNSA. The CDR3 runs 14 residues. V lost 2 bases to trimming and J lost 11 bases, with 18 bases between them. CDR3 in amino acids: CASSLWQGGSMAFF. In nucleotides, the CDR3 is TGTGCCAGCAGCTTATGGCAGGGAGGGTCTATGGCTTTCTTT.

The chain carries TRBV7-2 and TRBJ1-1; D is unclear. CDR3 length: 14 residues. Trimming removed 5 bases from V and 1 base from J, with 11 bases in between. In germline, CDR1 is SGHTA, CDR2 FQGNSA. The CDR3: CASSLRLGNTEAFF. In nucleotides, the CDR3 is TGTGCCAGCAGCCTCCGTCTCGGGAACACTGAAGCTTTCTTT.

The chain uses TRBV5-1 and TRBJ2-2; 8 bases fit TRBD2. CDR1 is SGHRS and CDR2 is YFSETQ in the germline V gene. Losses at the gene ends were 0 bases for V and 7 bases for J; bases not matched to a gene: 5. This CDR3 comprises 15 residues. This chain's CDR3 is CASSLAVSGNGELFF. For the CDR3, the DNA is TGCGCCAGCAGCTTGGCGGTTAGCGGGAACGGGGAGCTGTTTTTT.